This passage covers 30 T cell receptor beta chains from one sample sequenced in a study of cytotoxic CD8 clonotypes in ibrutinib-treated CLL. Clones were sequenced by immunoSEQ multiplex PCR, and TCRdb holds only the in-frame ones, with some missing. The sample comprises 4,500 to 7,000 clones, approximately 71% of which are singletons, and about 41% rests with the top ten. Sequences were derived from PBMCs, sampled before ibrutinib treatment. The origin of the receptors is a human donor with chronic lymphocytic leukemia.

The chain links TRBV13 to TRBJ2-2; D is perhaps TRBD1 (8 bases). Trimming took 5 bases from V and 7 from J, leaving 14 bases between them. The germline V gene has CDR1 PRHDT and CDR2 FYEKMQ (reference sequence). The CDR3 runs to 14 residues. The CDR3 sequence: CASSDRGGNGELFF. The CDR3 region has the DNA TGTGCCAGCAGCGACAGGGGAGGGAACGGGGAGCTGTTTTTT.

This clone was recorded a few times. The CDR3 DNA follows: TGCGCCAGCAGCCCCATGGGGGGGAACACTGAAGCTTTCTTT. It encodes CASSPMGGNTEAFF. V and J are TRBV5-1 and TRBJ1-1, with D tentatively TRBD1 (5 bases). Germline CDR1 SGHRS, CDR2 YFSETQ. CDR3 length: 14 amino acids. V dropped 4 bases and J dropped 1 base, with 11 bases sitting between them.

The CDR3 DNA reads as TGTGCCATCAGTGAGTGGGACAGTTCCTACGAGCAGTACTTC. This encodes CAISEWDSSYEQYF. J is TRBJ2-7 and V is TRBV10-3; 7 positions agree with TRBD1. Per germline, CDR1 ENHRY and CDR2 SYGVKD. V was clipped by 1 base and J by 1 base; unmatched bases: 1. This CDR3 spans 14 amino acids.

The chain has TRBV6-5 and TRBJ2-7, with D perhaps given as TRBD1 or TRBD2 (5 bases each). This CDR3 contains 15 residues. V was shortened by 0 bases and J by 9 bases, with 18 bases between the two germline ends. Looked up from germline, CDR1 is MNHEY and CDR2 is SVGAGI. CDR3 nucleotide sequence: TGTGCCAGCAGTTACTCCGCAGGTGGCAGGGCGGGGCAGTACTTC. Translated, it gives CASSYSAGGRAGQYF.

The chain uses TRBV4-1 and TRBJ1-1; D unclear. Per the germline V gene, CDR1 is MGHRA and CDR2 is YSYEKL. V lost 1 base and J 11 bases, leaving 17 bases between the germline ends. The length of the CDR3 is 14 residues. The CDR3 sequence is CASSQGAGEMKAFF. The CDR3 bases are TGCGCCAGCAGCCAAGGGGCCGGAGAGATGAAGGCTTTCTTT.

The chain employs TRBV2 and TRBJ2-1; a weak D match, TRBD2 (5 bases). The germline CDR1 and CDR2 sequences are SNHLY and FYNNEI. The CDR3 totals 13 residues. V gave up 8 bases and J gave up 0 bases, with 8 bases separating them. The CDR3 reads CASDRGSYNEQFF. CDR3 nucleotides: TGTGCCAGCGACCGGGGCTCCTACAATGAGCAGTTCTTC.

Only one count was recorded for this clone. The CDR3 DNA sequence: TGCGCCAGCAGCTTGGTGGCCTCTGAAGCTTTCTTT. This gives the protein CASSLVASEAFF. This sequence joins TRBV5-1 and TRBJ1-1; D unresolved. Germline V lookup: CDR1 SGHRS, CDR2 YFSETQ. V was trimmed by 0 bases and J by 6 bases, leaving 6 bases between them. CDR3 length: 12 residues.

V is TRBV9 and J is TRBJ1-1; D remains unclear. The ends were cut back, 2 bases at V and 2 bases at J, with 22 bases in the middle. The CDR3 loop spans 18 amino acids. Germline CDR1 is SGDLS and CDR2 is YYNGEE. The CDR3 loop is CASSVSGMTGPPNTEAFF. For the CDR3, the DNA is TGTGCCAGCAGCGTTAGCGGGATGACCGGGCCGCCTAACACTGAAGCTTTCTTT.

This clone occurred a few times. This chain joins TRBV11-2 and TRBJ2-1, with TRBD2 matching 9 bases. V was pared by 4 bases and J by 2 bases, with 3 bases of the junction left unmatched. Germline V gene lookup returns CDR1 SGHAT and CDR2 FQNNGV. CDR3 size: 15 residues. For the CDR3, the DNA is TGTGCCAGCAGCTCCCGACTAGCGGCCTACAATGAGCAGTTCTTC. Protein product: CASSSRLAAYNEQFF.

This sequence joins TRBV27 and TRBJ1-2; tentatively, D is TRBD1 (6 bases). The germline gives CDR1 MNHEY, CDR2 SMNVEV (reference sequence). The CDR3 contains 14 residues. Trimming removed 2 bases at V and 8 bases at J, with 15 bases between. The CDR3 coding sequence is TGTGCCAGCAGTTTAATATTGGGGGCAGAAGGCTACACCTTC. Its protein product is CASSLILGAEGYTF.

This sequence joins TRBV6-5 and TRBJ1-1; TRBD1 is a possible D gene (5 bases). CDR1 is MNHEY and CDR2 is SVGAGI in the germline V gene. The CDR3 sequence is 13 residues long. Trimming removed 7 bases from V and 4 bases from J, with 13 bases in between. The CDR3 here is CASTGAAGTEAFF. CDR3 nucleotides: TGTGCCAGCACCGGGGCGGCGGGCACTGAAGCTTTCTTT.

This chain uses TRBV7-2 with TRBJ1-5; 11 bases align to TRBD1. There are 15 residues in the CDR3. Trimming cost V 5 bases and J 6 bases; bases outside gene matches: 6. Germline V gives CDR1 SGHTA, CDR2 FQGNSA. CDR3 nucleotides: TGTGCCAGCAGCACAGGACAGGGGGCGCCTCAGCCCCAGCATTTT. As protein: CASSTGQGAPQPQHF.

The chain carries TRBV4-1 and TRBJ2-1; D gene uncertain. Germline loops: CDR1 MGHRA, CDR2 YSYEKL. The CDR3 totals 15 residues. The V and J ends lost 0 bases and 2 bases respectively, with 8 bases between them. As DNA, the CDR3 is TGCGCCAGCAGCCAAGATACTGGGACCTACAATGAGCAGTTCTTC. Translating gives CASSQDTGTYNEQFF.

The rearrangement uses TRBV29-1 and TRBJ1-2, with D possibly matching TRBD1 (5 bases). The V gene lost 6 bases and the J gene lost 8 bases, with 13 bases spanning the gap. This CDR3 has 11 residues. Germline CDR1 is SQVTM and CDR2 is ANQGSEA. CDR3 protein: CSVTGLGGYTF. In DNA, the CDR3 is TGCAGCGTCACAGGTCTTGGGGGCTACACCTTC.

The genes are TRBV9 and TRBJ1-3; D ambiguous. In germline, CDR1 is SGDLS, CDR2 YYNGEE. This CDR3 contains 15 residues. Deletions cut 5 bases from V and 0 bases from J, with 12 bases between. The CDR3, as DNA: TGTGCCAGCAGTTCGACCGATATCTCTGGAAACACCATATATTTT. It encodes CASSSTDISGNTIYF.

The V and J genes are TRBV4-1 and TRBJ2-7, with 7 bases that match TRBD1. This CDR3 region has 17 residues. Germline V gives CDR1 MGHRA, CDR2 YSYEKL. V shed 2 bases and J 6 bases; nucleotides not matched to a gene: 16. This CDR3 is CASSQSPRGQSSAEQYF. Written as DNA, the CDR3 is TGCGCCAGCAGCCAATCCCCTCGGGGACAGAGCTCCGCCGAGCAGTACTTC.

About this clone itself: One end of the junction varies from germline; a read error may be responsible. The chain joins TRBV7-2 to TRBJ1-1; D is uncertain. Germline CDR1 reads SGHTA; CDR2 reads FQGNSA. There are 15 residues in the CDR3. Here the CDR3 reads CASSPNYSGNPEAFF. In nucleotides, the CDR3 is TGTGCCAGCAGCCCAAACTATTCCGGGAACCCTGAAGCTTTCTTT.

This rearrangement joins TRBV15 to TRBJ1-2; D gene unclear. The germline V and J ends were trimmed by 5 bases and 4 bases, with 14 bases remaining between them. CDR3 length: 14 amino acids. Germline V CDR1 and CDR2: LNHNV, YYDKDF (reference sequence). The CDR3 DNA reads as TGTGCCACCAGCCTGTGTGGAAAGACCTATGGCTACACCTTC. Translation gives CATSLCGKTYGYTF.

This chain links TRBV10-3 with TRBJ2-7; D is uncertain. Between the trimmed V and J ends, which lost 0 bases and 3 bases, there was a span of 9 bases. The germline CDR1 and CDR2 sequences are ENHRY and SYGVKD. The CDR3 runs to 14 residues. CDR3 bases: TGTGCCATCAGTGAGTCCAACTCCAACTACGAGCAGTACTTC. It specifies CAISESNSNYEQYF.

The gene calls are TRBV30 and TRBJ2-7; D remains unclear. CDR1 and CDR2 from the germline V gene are GTSNPN and SVGIG (reference sequence). This CDR3 region has 12 residues. Between the trimmed V and J ends, which lost 1 base and 3 bases, there was a span of 7 bases. CDR3 protein: CAWSDSDYEQYF. The CDR3 bases are TGTGCCTGGAGTGACAGTGACTACGAGCAGTACTTC.

The rearrangement joins TRBV11-2 to TRBJ2-1; D uncertain. The V gene's germline CDR1 is SGHAT and CDR2 FQNNGV. CDR3 size: 15 residues. With 0 bases removed from V and 0 bases from J, the gap between germline ends came to 6 bases. CDR3 nucleotide sequence: TGTGCCAGCAGCTTAGAGGGGTCCTCCTACAATGAGCAGTTCTTC. Translation gives CASSLEGSSYNEQFF.

V gene TRBV9 combines with J gene TRBJ1-1, with D possibly matching TRBD1 (6 bases). CDR1 SGDLS and CDR2 YYNGEE come from the germline V gene. The germline V and J ends were trimmed by 3 bases and 3 bases, with 12 bases remaining between them. The CDR3 is made up of 14 amino acids. The CDR3 protein is CASSEKQGYTEAFF. The CDR3 DNA reads as TGTGCCAGCAGCGAAAAACAGGGTTACACTGAAGCTTTCTTT. Full variable domain (outside the CDR3, taken from reference TRBV9 and TRBJ1-1): DSGVTQTPKHLITATGQRVTLRCSPRSGDLSVYWYQQSLDQGLQFLIQYYNGEERAKGNILERFSAQQFPDLHSELNLSSLELGDSALYFCASSEKQGYTEAFFGQGTRLTVV.

This clone showed up just once. The rearrangement links TRBV7-8 to TRBJ1-1; the D is unclear. Germline V gives CDR1 SGHVS, CDR2 FQNEAQ. V lost 0 bases and J 0 bases, leaving 14 bases between the germline ends. The CDR3 spans 17 residues. In nucleotides, the CDR3 is TGTGCCAGCAGCTTAGCTCCAGCGCGCCCGATGAACACTGAAGCTTTCTTT. This translates into CASSLAPARPMNTEAFF. The whole variable domain, remainder taken from reference TRBV7-8 and TRBJ1-1, is GAGVSQSPRYKVAKRGQDVALRCDPISGHVSLFWYQQALGQGPEFLTYFQNEAQLDKSGLPSDRFFAERPEGSVSTLKIQRTQQEDSAVYLCASSLAPARPMNTEAFFGQGTRLTVV.

This sequence joins TRBV7-9 and TRBJ1-3; the D is unclear. Deletions cut 1 base from V and 0 bases from J, with 16 bases between. The germline gives CDR1 SEHNR, CDR2 FQNEAQ (reference sequence). The CDR3 is 18 amino acids. The CDR3 region is CASSLVFSRESSGNTIYF. CDR3 DNA sequence: TGTGCCAGCAGCTTAGTCTTTTCCCGAGAAAGCTCTGGAAACACCATATATTTT.

The chain links TRBV6-6 to TRBJ1-3; D is perhaps TRBD1 (5 bases). CDR1 and CDR2 from the germline V gene are MNHNY and SVGAGI (reference sequence). This CDR3 comprises 12 residues. Trimming cost V 5 bases and J 4 bases, with 6 bases left between them. The CDR3 coding sequence is TGTGCCAGCAGTAGGACAGGAAACACCATATATTTT. The encoded protein is CASSRTGNTIYF.

The chain joins TRBV7-3 to TRBJ2-3; D is unresolved. The CDR3 has 14 amino acids. Germline V lookup: CDR1 SGHTA, CDR2 FQGTGA. Trimming took 5 bases from V and 2 from J, leaving 11 bases between them. The CDR3 nucleotides read TGTGCCAGCAGCCCCTACGGGTACACAGATACGCAGTATTTT. It yields the protein CASSPYGYTDTQYF.

This clone was counted a single time. The chain recombines TRBV10-3 with TRBJ2-7, with D perhaps matching TRBD1 (6 bases). Trimming took off 1 base at V and 5 bases at J, with 12 bases between the two ends. The germline gives CDR1 ENHRY, CDR2 SYGVKD. CDR3 length equals 14 residues. In DNA, the CDR3 is TGTGCCATCAGTGAGTTTGGGCAGGGGAACGAGCAGTACTTC. It translates to CAISEFGQGNEQYF.

The gene calls are TRBV13 and TRBJ2-2; TRBD1 aligns across 7 bases. Germline V gives CDR1 PRHDT, CDR2 FYEKMQ (reference sequence). The CDR3 spans 15 residues. The trim removed 5 bases at V and 4 bases at J, leaving 7 bases unmatched. CDR3 nucleotides: TGTGCCAGCAGCACCCGACAGGGCAGCACCGGGGAGCTGTTTTTT. Translating it yields CASSTRQGSTGELFF.

The CDR3 DNA is TGTGCCAGCAGCTTTTTCGAGGCAGATACGCAGTATTTT. Its protein product is CASSFFEADTQYF. The chain carries TRBV5-4 and TRBJ2-3; D is undetermined. There are 13 residues in the CDR3. CDR1 and CDR2 from the germline V gene are SGHNT and YYREEE (reference sequence). Trimming took 2 bases from V and 4 from J, leaving 8 bases between them.

The V and J genes are TRBV18 and TRBJ1-1; D unclear. Germline V gives CDR1 KGHSH, CDR2 LQKENI. Trimming cost V 0 bases and J 8 bases, with 10 bases left between them. This CDR3 contains 13 residues. CDR3 DNA: TGTGCCAGCTCACCACCGGAGGGATTCGAAGCTTTCTTT. As protein: CASSPPEGFEAFF.